This passage covers 5 T cell receptor beta chains from one sample sequenced in a study of blood T cell repertoires in COVID-19. Libraries were prepared by immunoSEQ multiplex PCR; TCRdb keeps only in-frame clonotypes and omits some of them. The sample yields about 24,000 clones, roughly nine tenths seen once. Sequencing used peripheral blood. These receptors all come from an older man with COVID-19, enrolled during active disease.

The rearrangement uses TRBV5-1 and TRBJ1-2, with D perhaps matching TRBD1 (6 bases). V gave up 6 bases and J gave up 4 bases, with 16 bases separating them. This CDR3 is 14 amino acids long. Germline CDR1 reads SGHRS; CDR2 reads YFSETQ. The DNA for the CDR3 is TGCGCCAGCACCGTGGGGGGGGCTGGCTATGGCTACACCTTC. Residues: CASTVGGAGYGYTF.

The sample holds one count of this clone. V and J are TRBV4-2 and TRBJ2-7, with 12 bases fitting TRBD2. The germline CDR1 and CDR2 sequences are LGHNA and YNFKEQ. Germline trimming cut 2 bases from V and 6 bases from J; bases unmatched to any gene: 8. The length of the CDR3 is 16 residues. CDR3 residues: CASSQTTSGRAGEQYF. As DNA, the CDR3 is TGTGCCAGCAGCCAAACGACTAGCGGGAGAGCCGGCGAGCAGTACTTC.

This chain joins TRBV6-1 and TRBJ2-3; 7 bases line up with TRBD2. J lost 4 bases, V lost 4 bases, and 11 bases had no gene match. The CDR3 spans 16 residues. Per germline, CDR1 MNHNS and CDR2 SASEGT. The CDR3 coding sequence is TGTGCCAGCAGTGCTCGGGGGAGCGGGATAGCAGATACGCAGTATTTT. As protein: CASSARGSGIADTQYF.

The genes are TRBV29-1 and TRBJ1-1; the D gene is possibly TRBD1 (5 bases). Per germline, CDR1 SQVTM and CDR2 ANQGSEA. V lost 4 bases and J lost 2, with 11 bases in between. This CDR3 has 13 amino acids. CDR3 sequence (DNA): TGCAGCGTTGCAGGGCAAGCCAACACTGAAGCTTTCTTT. Its protein is CSVAGQANTEAFF.

The chain carries TRBV18 and TRBJ2-1, with a possible D match to TRBD2 (5 bases). The germline V gene has CDR1 KGHSH and CDR2 LQKENI. V dropped 0 bases and J dropped 6 bases, with 15 bases sitting between them. The CDR3 consists of 16 residues. The CDR3 spells CASSPPAAAGGNEQFF. In DNA form, the CDR3 reads TGTGCCAGCTCACCACCGGCAGCGGCAGGAGGCAATGAGCAGTTCTTC. The whole variable domain, remainder taken from reference TRBV18 and TRBJ2-1, is NAGVMQNPRHLVRRRGQEARLRCSPMKGHSHVYWYRQLPEEGLKFMVYLQKENIIDESGMPKERFSAEFPKEGPSILRIQQVVRGDSAAYFCASSPPAAAGGNEQFFGPGTRLTVL.